These 2 T cell receptor beta chains originate from one sample sequenced in a study of cytomegalovirus exposure and HLA in healthy donors. Primers included in the PCR were 60 Vbeta and 13 Jbeta primers. Only in-frame clones appear in the TCRdb table, and some are missing; sequencing was by immunoSEQ multiplex PCR. This sample has about 180,000 clones, with approximately 82% found just once. The sequenced sample consisted of PBMCs. The receptors shown here come from a woman aged 25 to 39 in good health and CMV-seronegative.

This clone turned up a few times. At one end, the junction sequence differs from germline, possibly due to a read error. The V gene is TRBV4-1, the J gene TRBJ1-2; possible D gene TRBD1, 6 bases. CDR3 length: 16 amino acids. The germline V gene has CDR1 MGHRA and CDR2 YSYEKL. CDR3 sequence (DNA): TGCGCCAGCAGCCAGGGGGTTAAGATCTCAGGGGAACGACTTCATTTC. Encoded protein: CASSQGVKISGERLHF.

The chain couples TRBV4-1 to TRBJ1-2; D ambiguous. Per the germline V gene, CDR1 is MGHRA and CDR2 is YSYEKL. V shed 0 bases and J shed 2 bases, with 7 bases lying between them. The CDR3 sequence is 14 residues long. For the CDR3, the DNA is TGCGCCAGCAGCCAAGATGGGCAAAACTATGGCTACACCTTC. It yields the protein CASSQDGQNYGYTF.